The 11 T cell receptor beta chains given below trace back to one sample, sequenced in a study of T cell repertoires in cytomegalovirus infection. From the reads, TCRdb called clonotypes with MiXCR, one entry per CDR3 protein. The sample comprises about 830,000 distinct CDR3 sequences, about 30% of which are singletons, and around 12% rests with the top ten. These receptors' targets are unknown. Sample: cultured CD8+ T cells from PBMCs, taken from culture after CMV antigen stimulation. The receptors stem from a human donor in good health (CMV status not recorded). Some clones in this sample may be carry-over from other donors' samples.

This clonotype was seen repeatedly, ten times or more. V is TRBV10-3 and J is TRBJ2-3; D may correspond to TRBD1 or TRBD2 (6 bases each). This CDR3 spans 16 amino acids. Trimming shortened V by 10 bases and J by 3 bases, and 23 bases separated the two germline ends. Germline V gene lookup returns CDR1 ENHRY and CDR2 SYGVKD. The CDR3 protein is CASTGPEGERTDTQYF. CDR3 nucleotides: TGTGCCAGCACCGGTCCGGAGGGGGAAAGGACAGATACGCAGTATTTT.

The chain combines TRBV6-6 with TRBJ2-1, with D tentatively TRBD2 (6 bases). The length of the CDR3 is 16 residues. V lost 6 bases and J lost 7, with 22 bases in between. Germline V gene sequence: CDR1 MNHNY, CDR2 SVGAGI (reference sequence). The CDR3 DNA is TGTGCCAGCAGCTGGAGCCTCGGGACTCTGGAAAATGAGCAGTTCTTC. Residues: CASSWSLGTLENEQFF.

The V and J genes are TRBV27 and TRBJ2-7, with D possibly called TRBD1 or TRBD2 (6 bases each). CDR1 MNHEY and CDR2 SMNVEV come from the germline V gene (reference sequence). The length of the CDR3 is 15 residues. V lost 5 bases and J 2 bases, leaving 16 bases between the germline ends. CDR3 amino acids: CASSLTRGGPYEQYV. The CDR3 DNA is TGTGCCAGCAGTCTAACAAGAGGGGGGCCCTACGAGCAGTACGTC.

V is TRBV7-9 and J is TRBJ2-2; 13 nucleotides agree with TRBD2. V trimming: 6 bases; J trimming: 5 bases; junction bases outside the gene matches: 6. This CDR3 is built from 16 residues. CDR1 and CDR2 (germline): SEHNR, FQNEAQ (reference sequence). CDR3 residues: CASRILAGGPTGELFF. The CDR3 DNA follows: TGTGCCAGCAGAATACTAGCGGGGGGGCCAACCGGGGAGCTGTTTTTT.

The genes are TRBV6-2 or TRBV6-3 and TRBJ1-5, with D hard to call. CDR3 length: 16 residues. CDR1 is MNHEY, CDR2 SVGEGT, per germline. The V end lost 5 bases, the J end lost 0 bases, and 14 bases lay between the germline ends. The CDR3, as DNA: TGTGCCAGCAGTGAATGGACGGTAAATAGCAATCAGCCCCAGCATTTT. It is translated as CASSEWTVNSNQPQHF.

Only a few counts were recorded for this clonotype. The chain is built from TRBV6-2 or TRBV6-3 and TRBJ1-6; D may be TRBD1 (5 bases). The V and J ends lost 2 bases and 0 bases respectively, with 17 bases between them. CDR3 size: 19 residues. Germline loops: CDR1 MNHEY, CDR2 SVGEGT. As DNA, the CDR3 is TGTGCCAGCAGTTACCCTACCGGGACTTCGAGCTCCTATAATTCACCCCTCCACTTT. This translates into CASSYPTGTSSSYNSPLHF.

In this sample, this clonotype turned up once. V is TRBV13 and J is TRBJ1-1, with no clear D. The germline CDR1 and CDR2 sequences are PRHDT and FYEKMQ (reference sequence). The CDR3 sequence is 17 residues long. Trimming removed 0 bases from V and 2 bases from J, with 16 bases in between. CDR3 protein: CASSLGSGRGSNTEAFF. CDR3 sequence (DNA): TGTGCCAGCAGCTTAGGGTCGGGGAGAGGATCCAACACTGAAGCTTTCTTT.

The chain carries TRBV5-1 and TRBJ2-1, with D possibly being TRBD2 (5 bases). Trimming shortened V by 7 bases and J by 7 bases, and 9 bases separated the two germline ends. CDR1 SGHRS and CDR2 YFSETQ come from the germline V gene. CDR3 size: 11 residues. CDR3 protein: CASRGLNEQFF. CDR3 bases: TGCGCCAGCCGAGGGCTAAATGAGCAGTTCTTC. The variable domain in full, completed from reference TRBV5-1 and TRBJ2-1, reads KAGVTQTPRYLIKTRGQQVTLSCSPISGHRSVSWYQQTPGQGLQFLFEYFSETQRNKGNFPGRFSGRQFSNSRSEMNVSTLELGDSALYLCASRGLNEQFFGPGTRLTVL.

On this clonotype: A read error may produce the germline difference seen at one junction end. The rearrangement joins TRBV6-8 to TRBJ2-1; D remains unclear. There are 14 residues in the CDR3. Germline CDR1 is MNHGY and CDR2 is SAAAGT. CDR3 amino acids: CASSYLGSHNEQFF. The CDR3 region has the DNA TGTGCCAGCAGTTACCTGGGCTCCCACAATGAGCAGTTCTTC.

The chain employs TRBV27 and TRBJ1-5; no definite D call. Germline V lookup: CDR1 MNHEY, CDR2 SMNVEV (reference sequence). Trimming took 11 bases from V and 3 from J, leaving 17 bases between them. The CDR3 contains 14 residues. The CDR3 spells CAVGRVHLNQPQHF. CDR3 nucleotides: TGTGCCGTGGGCCGGGTCCACCTCAATCAGCCCCAGCATTTT.

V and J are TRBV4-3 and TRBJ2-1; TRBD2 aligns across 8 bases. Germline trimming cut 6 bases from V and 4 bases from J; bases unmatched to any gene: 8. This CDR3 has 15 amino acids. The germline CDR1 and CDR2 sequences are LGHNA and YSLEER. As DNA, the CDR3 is TGCGCCAGCAGTTCGGAGCGGGGGCCATACAATGAGCAGTTCTTC. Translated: CASSSERGPYNEQFF.